Included here is one T cell receptor (beta chain) sequence, with context. Its antigen is as yet unknown. The data were taken from a study of cytomegalovirus exposure and HLA in healthy donors. PCR was performed using 60 Vbeta and 13 Jbeta primers. TCRdb keeps only in-frame clones here, not all; method: immunoSEQ multiplex PCR. The table has approximately 140,000 clones, just under 80% seen once. CDR1 and CDR2 from the germline V gene are SGHRS and YFSETQ. CDR3 length equals 16 residues. The V gene end was trimmed by 0 bases and the J gene end by 0 bases; junction bases not matched to a gene: 4. Regarding the study as a whole: Presence/absence results assume similar sequencing depth per donor, which may not hold. Later, TCR association rates were found to vary by HLA locus, highest for DRB1 and lowest for HLA-C. The productive fraction for most TCR beta V segments was about 87% or about 30% in an earlier analysis. Association of a missense DCLRE1C variant with TCR beta V- and J-gene trimming was reported in a later analysis.

The TCR sequence derives from a woman aged 40 to 50 in good health and CMV-seronegative. Sequencing used PBMCs. The chain joins TRBV5-1 to TRBJ2-7; 9 bases map to TRBD1. Here the CDR3 reads CASSLVATGGSYEQYF. Written as DNA, the CDR3 is TGCGCCAGCAGCTTGGTAGCGACAGGGGGCTCCTACGAGCAGTACTTC. Drawing the rest from reference TRBV5-1 and TRBJ2-7, the complete variable domain is KAGVTQTPRYLIKTRGQQVTLSCSPISGHRSVSWYQQTPGQGLQFLFEYFSETQRNKGNFPGRFSGRQFSNSRSEMNVSTLELGDSALYLCASSLVATGGSYEQYFGPGTRLTVT.